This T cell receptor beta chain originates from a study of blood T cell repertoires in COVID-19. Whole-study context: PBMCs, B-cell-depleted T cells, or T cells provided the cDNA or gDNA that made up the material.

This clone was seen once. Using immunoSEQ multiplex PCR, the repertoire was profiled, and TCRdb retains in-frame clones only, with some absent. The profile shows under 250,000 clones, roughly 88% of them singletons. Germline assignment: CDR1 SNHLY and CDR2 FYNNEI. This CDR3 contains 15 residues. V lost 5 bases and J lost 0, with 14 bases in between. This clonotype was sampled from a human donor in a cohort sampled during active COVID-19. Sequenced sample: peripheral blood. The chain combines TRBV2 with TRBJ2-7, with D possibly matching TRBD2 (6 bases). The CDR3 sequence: CASSHGLSNSYEQYF. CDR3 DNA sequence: TGTGCCAGCAGTCATGGACTATCCAACTCCTACGAGCAGTACTTC. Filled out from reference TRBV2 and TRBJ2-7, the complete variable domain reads EPEVTQTPSHQVTQMGQEVILRCVPISNHLYFYWYRQILGQKVEFLVSFYNNEISEKSEIFDDQFSVERPDGSNFTLKIRSTKLEDSAMYFCASSHGLSNSYEQYFGPGTRLTVT.